This TCR beta chain was documented in a study of blood T cell repertoires in COVID-19 (dated by TCRdb to 2020 to 2022). Background on the whole study: Collaborator samples came from the United States, Italy and Spain and covered acute and convalescent phases of COVID-19. A freely available public database, intended as a resource for researchers studying the immune response to SARS-CoV-2, is where the repertoires were released. The material from the prospective study consisted of cDNA or gDNA derived from T cells, B-cell-depleted T cells, or PBMCs. Samples were obtained from the ongoing ImmuneRACE study (first 160 participants) and from some 1,300 subjects provided by 6 global collaborators. Nearly every sample came with metadata listing a de-identified subject ID, COVID-19 status, age in years and sex. Where available, HLA class I and class II types were taken from metadata supplied by the sample provider and were not determined by assay-based typing. Deeply sampled blood TCRbeta repertoires from subjects exposed to, actively infected with, or recovered from COVID-19 were included in the dataset. Study-wide conclusions, independent of this receptor: Clinical and demographic metadata were provided uncurated, with the amount varying by source and participant.

Including the terminal cysteine and phenylalanine, the CDR3 comprises 13 residues. Of the read, only the CDR3 DNA is kept; its 39 bases are in frame from base 1. The germline ends are 9 bases apart after V is trimmed by 6 bases and J by 4 bases. The collaborating institutions used their own protocols to collect whole blood in K2EDTA tubes. For TCRbeta analysis, collaborators shipped samples as frozen whole blood, isolated PBMCs, or DNA extracted from either of those sample types. TCRbeta CDR3 regions were amplified from genomic DNA using the immunoSEQ Assay, a bias-controlled multiplex PCR. In the source study's methods: The number of nucleated cells in each sample was estimated from the amplification of reference gene primers within the assay. Sequence reads were collapsed and filtered to measure the absolute abundance of every unique TCRbeta CDR3 rearrangement. For each sample, productive Simpson clonality was calculated by taking the square root of Simpson's diversity index across productive rearrangements. TCRdb obtained this table from immuneACCESS and retained in-frame rearrangements with V and J assigned. These tables miss some clones; where compared with another copy, unresolved V genes account for less than half of the shortfall, and the remainder is unexplained. D and trimming come from the DNA, and the V and J calls and clone size come from that table. The sample includes 140,000 to 150,000 clones, with 88% observed a single time. Clones ranked in the top ten supply 1.5% to 2% of the sample.

For this clone: Its target antigen remains unknown. Nothing much larger sits one base from this clone, and base qualities are not available.

The clonotype originates from a woman aged 45 to 65 with acute or convalescent COVID-19. The material sequenced was peripheral blood. The sequence is built from TRBV12-3 or TRBV12-4 and TRBJ2-2; matching of 6 bases hints at TRBD2 as the D gene. At the DNA level, the sequence is TGTGCCAGCAGCCGGGACTCCACCGGGGAGCTGTTTTTT. It translates as CASSRDSTGELFF.